This is a list of T cell receptor beta chains from one sample in a study of blood T cell repertoires in COVID-19. Libraries were prepared by immunoSEQ multiplex PCR; TCRdb keeps only in-frame clonotypes and omits some of them. The top ten clones hold less than 0.7% of a sample with about 190,000 clones, roughly 90% of them seen once. Material: peripheral blood. Source of these receptors: a middle-aged man with acute or convalescent COVID-19. The CDR3 runs from the conserved cysteine through the conserved F or W. Each record gives: clone size, D gene, V gene, J gene, CDR3 protein, CDR3 DNA. A D gene is named only where the DNA matches it firmly. Not every row has a clone size; where given, it reads once, few, many or a size class.

clone_size: NA
d_call: TRBD2
v_call: TRBV6-2/TRBV6-3
j_call: TRBJ2-1
cdr3_aa: CASSYSISGGANEQFF
cdr3_nt: TGTGCCAGCAGTTACTCGATTAGCGGGGGGGCAAATGAGCAGTTCTTC

clone_size: NA
d_call: NA
v_call: TRBV19
j_call: TRBJ1-2
cdr3_aa: CASRLSGGYTF
cdr3_nt: TGTGCCAGTAGACTTTCGGGTGGCTACACCTTC

clone_size: NA
d_call: TRBD1
v_call: TRBV28
j_call: TRBJ1-2
cdr3_aa: CASSSGQGDGYTF
cdr3_nt: TGTGCCAGCAGTTCCGGACAGGGTGATGGCTACACCTTC

clone_size: NA
d_call: TRBD2
v_call: TRBV7-2
j_call: TRBJ2-2
cdr3_aa: CASSFTSGGPGELFF
cdr3_nt: TGTGCCAGCAGCTTTACTAGCGGGGGTCCCGGGGAGCTGTTTTTT

clone_size: NA
d_call: TRBD2
v_call: TRBV24-1
j_call: TRBJ2-3
cdr3_aa: CATSDLTTSGKDTQYF
cdr3_nt: TGTGCCACCAGTGATCTAACGACTAGCGGAAAAGATACGCAGTATTTT

clone_size: NA
d_call: NA
v_call: TRBV27
j_call: TRBJ1-5
cdr3_aa: CASSWGGRDQPQHF
cdr3_nt: TGTGCCAGCAGTTGGGGGGGGCGCGATCAGCCCCAGCATTTT

clone_size: few
d_call: NA
v_call: TRBV5-5
j_call: TRBJ1-1
cdr3_aa: CASSFQAGTLNTEAFF
cdr3_nt: TGTGCCAGCAGCTTTCAGGCCGGGACACTGAACACTGAAGCTTTCTTT

clone_size: NA
d_call: NA
v_call: TRBV9
j_call: TRBJ1-4
cdr3_aa: CASSPRGTLNEKLFF
cdr3_nt: TGTGCCAGCAGCCCCCGGGGGACCTTAAACGAAAAACTGTTTTTT

clone_size: NA
d_call: TRBD1
v_call: TRBV19
j_call: TRBJ1-6
cdr3_aa: CASSYLSTGNSPLHF
cdr3_nt: TGTGCCAGTAGTTACCTATCGACAGGGAATTCACCCCTCCACTTT

clone_size: NA
d_call: NA
v_call: TRBV30
j_call: TRBJ1-5
cdr3_aa: CAWSVGRGSRQPQHF
cdr3_nt: TGTGCCTGGAGTGTCGGGAGGGGGAGTCGACAGCCCCAGCATTTT

clone_size: NA
d_call: NA
v_call: TRBV19
j_call: TRBJ2-5
cdr3_aa: CASMGSQETQYF
cdr3_nt: TGTGCCAGTATGGGCTCCCAAGAGACCCAGTACTTC

clone_size: NA
d_call: NA
v_call: TRBV6-5
j_call: TRBJ2-2
cdr3_aa: CASTETGVTGELFF
cdr3_nt: TGTGCCAGCACCGAGACTGGTGTTACCGGGGAGCTGTTTTTT

clone_size: once
d_call: TRBD1
v_call: TRBV19
j_call: TRBJ1-1
cdr3_aa: CASSARGRDTEAFF
cdr3_nt: TGTGCCAGTAGTGCTAGGGGGCGGGACACTGAAGCTTTCTTT

clone_size: NA
d_call: NA
v_call: TRBV7-2
j_call: TRBJ2-7
cdr3_aa: CASSLSPEITYEQYF
cdr3_nt: TGTGCCAGCAGCTTATCTCCCGAGATTACCTACGAGCAGTACTTC

clone_size: NA
d_call: NA
v_call: TRBV5-7
j_call: TRBJ2-5
cdr3_aa: CASSLGQIVIQETQYF
cdr3_nt: TGTGCCAGCAGCTTGGGGCAGATCGTAATCCAAGAGACCCAGTACTTC

clone_size: NA
d_call: NA
v_call: TRBV19
j_call: TRBJ1-2
cdr3_aa: CASRAGGKSGANYGYTF
cdr3_nt: TGTGCCAGTAGGGCAGGAGGAAAATCGGGAGCTAACTATGGCTACACCTTC

clone_size: NA
d_call: TRBD1
v_call: TRBV5-1
j_call: TRBJ2-2
cdr3_aa: CASSLAGTGNTGELFF
cdr3_nt: TGCGCCAGCAGCTTGGCCGGGACAGGAAACACCGGGGAGCTGTTTTTT

clone_size: NA
d_call: NA
v_call: TRBV2
j_call: TRBJ2-4
cdr3_aa: CASSRPSGAKNIQYF
cdr3_nt: TGTGCCAGCAGTAGACCTTCGGGAGCCAAAAACATTCAGTACTTC

clone_size: NA
d_call: NA
v_call: TRBV2
j_call: TRBJ2-4
cdr3_aa: CASRPTGTWGKNIQYF
cdr3_nt: TGTGCCAGCAGGCCCACGGGAACCTGGGGCAAAAACATTCAGTACTTC

clone_size: NA
d_call: TRBD1
v_call: TRBV2
j_call: TRBJ1-4
cdr3_aa: CASSVGTGGEKLFF
cdr3_nt: TGTGCCAGCAGTGTAGGGACAGGGGGCGAAAAACTGTTTTTT

clone_size: once
d_call: NA
v_call: TRBV12-3/TRBV12-4
j_call: TRBJ2-5
cdr3_aa: CASSLRGQETQYF
cdr3_nt: TGTGCCAGCAGTTTACGGGGCCAAGAGACCCAGTACTTC

clone_size: NA
d_call: NA
v_call: TRBV7-2
j_call: TRBJ1-6
cdr3_aa: CASSLRRRADNSPLHF
cdr3_nt: TGTGCCAGCAGCCTCCGTCGCAGGGCGGATAATTCACCCCTCCACTTT

clone_size: few
d_call: TRBD2
v_call: TRBV20-1
j_call: TRBJ2-1
cdr3_aa: CVWTSGGSWFF
cdr3_nt: TGCGTTTGGACTAGCGGGGGTTCCTGGTTCTTC

clone_size: NA
d_call: NA
v_call: TRBV6-2/TRBV6-3
j_call: TRBJ2-1
cdr3_aa: CASSRTALSYNEQFF
cdr3_nt: TGTGCCAGCAGTAGGACTGCCCTCAGTTACAATGAGCAGTTCTTC

clone_size: NA
d_call: TRBD1
v_call: TRBV7-2
j_call: TRBJ2-3
cdr3_aa: CASSKRTGGTDTQYF
cdr3_nt: TGTGCCAGCAGCAAACGGACAGGGGGCACAGATACGCAGTATTTT

clone_size: NA
d_call: NA
v_call: TRBV7-9
j_call: TRBJ2-1
cdr3_aa: CASSITGRESYNEQFF
cdr3_nt: TGTGCCAGCAGCATTACAGGGAGAGAATCCTACAATGAGCAGTTCTTC

clone_size: once
d_call: NA
v_call: TRBV6-2/TRBV6-3
j_call: TRBJ1-1
cdr3_aa: CASSSPGVGTEAFF
cdr3_nt: TGTGCCAGCAGTTCCCCAGGGGTTGGGACTGAAGCTTTCTTT

clone_size: NA
d_call: TRBD2
v_call: TRBV7-9
j_call: TRBJ2-1
cdr3_aa: CASSLGRGGNEQFF
cdr3_nt: TGTGCCAGCAGCTTAGGGCGGGGGGGCAATGAGCAGTTCTTC